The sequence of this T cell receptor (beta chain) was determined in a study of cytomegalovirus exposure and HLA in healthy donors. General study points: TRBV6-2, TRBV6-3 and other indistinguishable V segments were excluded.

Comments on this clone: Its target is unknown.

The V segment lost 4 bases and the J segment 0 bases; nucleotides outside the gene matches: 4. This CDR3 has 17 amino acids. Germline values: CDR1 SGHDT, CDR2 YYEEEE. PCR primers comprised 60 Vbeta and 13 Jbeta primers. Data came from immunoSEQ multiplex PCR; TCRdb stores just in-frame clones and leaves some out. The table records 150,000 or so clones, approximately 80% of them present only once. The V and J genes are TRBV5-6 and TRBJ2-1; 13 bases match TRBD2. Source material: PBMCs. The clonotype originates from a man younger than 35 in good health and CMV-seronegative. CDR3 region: CASSIRTSGSSYNEQFF. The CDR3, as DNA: TGTGCCAGCAGCATCCGGACTAGCGGGAGCTCCTACAATGAGCAGTTCTTC.